Presented here are 10 T cell receptor beta chains from one specimen sequenced in a study of Graves' ophthalmopathy and Graves' hyperthyroidism. The authors amplified TCR beta CDR3 regions from RNA transcripts. HTBI primers primed a first-round RT-PCR, and a second-round multiplex PCR followed. Via MiXCR, TCRdb re-called the multiplex PCR reads, giving one row per CDR3 protein. The profile shows 350,000 to 400,000 distinct CDR3 sequences, roughly 14% of them singletons. Sequenced sample: peripheral blood. These receptors were taken from a young woman with stable Graves' hyperthyroidism.

This clonotype was counted only a few times. This sequence joins TRBV12-3 or TRBV12-4 and TRBJ1-2; maybe TRBD1 (5 bases). The CDR3 is 13 residues long. Between the trimmed V and J ends, which lost 3 bases and 6 bases, there was a span of 11 bases. The CDR3 loop reads CASSFRQFDGYTF. DNA for the CDR3: TGTGCCAGCAGTTTTCGACAGTTCGATGGCTACACCTTC.

This clonotype has more than one count but fewer than ten. The rearrangement links TRBV2 to TRBJ1-1; D gene uncertain. CDR1 SNHLY and CDR2 FYNNEI come from the germline V gene. V lost 6 bases and J lost 4, with 21 bases in between. This CDR3 has 16 residues. Here the CDR3 reads CASSANRQRSRTEAFF. The CDR3 bases are TGTGCCAGCAGCGCCAACCGTCAGAGGTCCCGCACTGAAGCTTTCTTT.

This clonotype was seen repeatedly, ten times or more. This sequence joins TRBV5-1 and TRBJ1-5, with D uncertain. The V end was cut by 2 bases, the J end by 3 bases, with 9 bases between. The length of the CDR3 is 14 residues. Germline V gene lookup returns CDR1 SGHRS and CDR2 YFSETQ. The CDR3 loop reads CASSFDWVNQPQHF. CDR3 DNA sequence: TGCGCCAGCAGCTTCGACTGGGTCAATCAGCCCCAGCATTTT.

The chain combines TRBV12-3 or TRBV12-4 with TRBJ2-5; D is possibly TRBD1 or TRBD2 (6 bases each). Trimming shortened V by 6 bases and J by 5 bases, and 19 bases separated the two germline ends. This CDR3 spans 15 amino acids. CDR3 amino acids: CASSNSGGGRETQYF. The CDR3 DNA reads as TGTGCCAGCAGCAACTCCGGGGGCGGTAGGGAGACCCAGTACTTC.

This clonotype was recorded many times. V usage is TRBV6-2 or TRBV6-3 and J usage is TRBJ1-2; D unresolved. The CDR3 length is 14 residues. Per germline, CDR1 MNHEY and CDR2 SVGEGT. V was pared by 5 bases and J by 7 bases, with 17 bases between. The CDR3 DNA is TGTGCCAGCAGTCACCTGCGCAGCGAGGGTGGCTACACCTTC. It yields the protein CASSHLRSEGGYTF.

At least ten counts were recorded for this clonotype. The chain recombines TRBV6-1 with TRBJ2-6; D gene ambiguous. CDR3 length equals 12 residues. V shed 6 bases and J shed 0 bases, with 0 bases lying between them. Germline V CDR1 and CDR2: MNHNS, SASEGT. The CDR3 here is CASSSGANVLTF. For the CDR3, the DNA is TGTGCCAGCAGCTCTGGGGCCAACGTCCTGACTTTC.

This clonotype was observed many times. The V and J genes are TRBV20-1 and TRBJ2-4, with 9 bases matching TRBD2. Per the germline V gene, CDR1 is DFQATT and CDR2 is SNEGSKA (reference sequence). CDR3 length: 16 residues. J gave up 7 bases and V 5 bases, and 15 bases lay outside the gene matches. The CDR3 bases are TGCAGTGCTCCTCGTCTGGCGGGGGGGGTAGATAACATTCAGTACTTC. This sequence encodes CSAPRLAGGVDNIQYF.

V and J are TRBV6-1 and TRBJ2-5; TRBD1 matches at 7 bases. Germline lookup yields CDR1 MNHNS and CDR2 SASEGT. V shed 1 base, J shed 4 bases, and the junction held 9 bases outside the gene matches. The CDR3 length is 16 residues. CDR3 in amino acids: CASSEGAAGGGETQYF. The DNA of the CDR3 is TGTGCCAGCAGTGAAGGGGCCGCAGGGGGTGGAGAGACCCAGTACTTC.

In this sample, this clonotype turned up many times. The rearrangement joins TRBV7-2 to TRBJ2-4; 10 bases are a match to TRBD1. CDR3 length: 13 residues. Germline-derived CDR1 and CDR2 are SGHTA and FQGNSA. The V and J ends lost 5 bases and 7 bases, in that order; junction bases with no gene match: 2. DNA for the CDR3: TGTGCCAGCAGCCGACAGGGGGCGAACATTCAGTACTTC. This gives the protein CASSRQGANIQYF.

Many counts were recorded for this clonotype. The chain couples TRBV20-1 to TRBJ1-1; possible D gene TRBD1, 5 bases. The V and J ends lost 6 bases and 6 bases respectively, with 20 bases between them. This CDR3 is 14 amino acids long. CDR1 is DFQATT, CDR2 SNEGSKA, per germline (reference sequence). CDR3: CSAETGKGIPEAFF. CDR3 sequence (DNA): TGCAGTGCGGAAACGGGGAAGGGGATCCCTGAAGCTTTCTTT.